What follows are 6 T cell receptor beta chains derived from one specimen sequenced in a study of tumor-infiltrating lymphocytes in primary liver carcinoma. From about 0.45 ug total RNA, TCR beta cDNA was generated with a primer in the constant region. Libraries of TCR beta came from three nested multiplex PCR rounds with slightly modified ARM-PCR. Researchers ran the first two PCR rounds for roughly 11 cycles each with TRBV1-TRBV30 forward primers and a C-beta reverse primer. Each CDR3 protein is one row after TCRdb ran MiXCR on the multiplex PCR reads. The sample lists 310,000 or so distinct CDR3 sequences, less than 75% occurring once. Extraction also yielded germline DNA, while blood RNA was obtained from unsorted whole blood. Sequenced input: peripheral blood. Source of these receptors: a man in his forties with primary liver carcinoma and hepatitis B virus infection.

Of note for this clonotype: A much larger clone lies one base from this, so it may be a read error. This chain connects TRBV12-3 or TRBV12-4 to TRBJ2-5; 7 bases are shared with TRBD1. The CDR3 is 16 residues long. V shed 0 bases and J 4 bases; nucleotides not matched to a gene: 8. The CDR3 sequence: CASSLARGQARETQYF. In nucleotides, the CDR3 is TGTGCCAGCAGTTTAGCGAGAGGACAGGCTAGAGAGACCCAGTACTTC.

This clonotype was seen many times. CDR3 residues: CASSLAKETQYF. CDR3 DNA sequence: TGTGCCAGCAGCTTAGCCAAAGAGACCCAGTACTTC. The chain uses TRBV11-2 and TRBJ2-5, with D hard to call. The CDR3 sequence is 12 residues long. V was shortened by 1 base and J by 3 bases, with 3 bases between the two germline ends. CDR1 and CDR2 (germline): SGHAT, FQNNGV.

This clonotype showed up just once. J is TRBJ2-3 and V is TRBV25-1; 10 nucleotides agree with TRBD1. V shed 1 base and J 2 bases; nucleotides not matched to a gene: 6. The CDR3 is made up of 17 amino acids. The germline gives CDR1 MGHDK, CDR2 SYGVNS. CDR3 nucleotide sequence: TGTGCCAGCAGTGAATTCCAGGGACAGGGGAACACAGATACGCAGTATTTT. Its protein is CASSEFQGQGNTDTQYF. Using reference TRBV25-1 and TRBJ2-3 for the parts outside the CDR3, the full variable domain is EADIYQTPRYLVIGTGKKITLECSQTMGHDKMYWYQQDPGMELHLIHYSYGVNSTEKGDLSSESTVSRIRTEHFPLTLESARPSHTSQYLCASSEFQGQGNTDTQYFGPGTRLTVL.

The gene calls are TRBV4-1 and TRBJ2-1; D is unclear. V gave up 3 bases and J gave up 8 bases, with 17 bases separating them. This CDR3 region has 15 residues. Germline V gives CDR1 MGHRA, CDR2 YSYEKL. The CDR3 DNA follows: TGCGCCAGCAGCCATTTAAGTGGAATAGTAGATGAGCAGTTCTTC. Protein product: CASSHLSGIVDEQFF.

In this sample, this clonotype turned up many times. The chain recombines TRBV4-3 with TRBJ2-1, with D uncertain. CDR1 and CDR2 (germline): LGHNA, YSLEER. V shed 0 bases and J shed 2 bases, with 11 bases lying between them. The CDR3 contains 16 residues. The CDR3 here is CASSQDRVGTYNEQFF. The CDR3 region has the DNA TGCGCCAGCAGCCAAGATCGGGTGGGAACCTACAATGAGCAGTTCTTC.

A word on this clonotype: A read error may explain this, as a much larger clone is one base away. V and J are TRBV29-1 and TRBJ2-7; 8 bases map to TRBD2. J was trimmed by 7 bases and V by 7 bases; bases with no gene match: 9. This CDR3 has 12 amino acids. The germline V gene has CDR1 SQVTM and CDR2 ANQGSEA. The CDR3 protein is CSARAGGEEQYF. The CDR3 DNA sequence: TGCAGCGCCCGGGCGGGAGGCGAGGAGCAGTACTTC.